A selection of T cell receptor beta chains follows, all from one sample in a study of blood T cell repertoires in COVID-19. Sequencing was performed with immunoSEQ multiplex PCR; in TCRdb, only in-frame clones are kept and a portion is missing. The data contain some 80,000 clones, around nine tenths of them seen just once; the ten biggest clones take up roughly 0.8%. Sequencing was performed on peripheral blood. These receptor sequences come from an elderly woman with acute or convalescent COVID-19. Both conserved end residues are part of each CDR3. Fields, in order: CDR3 protein, CDR3 DNA, J gene, V gene, D gene, clone size, CDR3 length. The D gene is left open where the match is weak. For some rows the clone size is stated as once, few or many, or as a class when expanded; others skip it.

CDR3: CASSVGWTVRDTQYF; DNA: TGTGCCAGCAGCGTAGGGTGGACAGTTCGAGATACGCAGTATTTT; J: TRBJ2-3; V: TRBV9; D: NA; size: NA; length: 15
CDR3: CASSLNSETLHF; DNA: TGTGCCAGCTCACTAAACTCTGAAACCCTCCACTTT; J: TRBJ1-6; V: TRBV18; D: NA; size: NA; length: 12
CDR3: CASSLYRGWVTQYF; DNA: TGTGCCAGCAGTTTATATAGGGGGTGGGTTACGCAGTATTTT; J: TRBJ2-3; V: TRBV27; D: NA; size: NA; length: 14
CDR3: CASSKPRETQYF; DNA: TGCGCCAGCAGTAAACCCAGAGAGACCCAGTACTTC; J: TRBJ2-5; V: TRBV10-2; D: NA; size: NA; length: 12
CDR3: CASSLSRGWGPYNEQFF; DNA: TGTGCCAGCAGCTTATCACGGGGTTGGGGGCCCTACAATGAGCAGTTCTTC; J: TRBJ2-1; V: TRBV7-9; D: NA; size: once; length: 17
CDR3: CASSQAGGLQETQYF; DNA: TGCGCCAGCAGCCAAGCGGGGGGGCTTCAAGAGACCCAGTACTTC; J: TRBJ2-5; V: TRBV4-1; D: TRBD2; size: NA; length: 15
CDR3: CASSLTDRVANYGYTF; DNA: TGTGCCAGCTCACTGACCGACAGGGTAGCTAACTATGGCTACACCTTC; J: TRBJ1-2; V: TRBV18; D: TRBD1; size: NA; length: 16
CDR3: CASSVERAWNTGELFF; DNA: TGTGCCAGCAGCGTAGAGAGGGCGTGGAACACCGGGGAGCTGTTTTTT; J: TRBJ2-2; V: TRBV9; D: NA; size: NA; length: 16
CDR3: CAINRLAGASNTGELFF; DNA: TGTGCCATCAATCGCCTAGCGGGCGCCTCGAACACCGGGGAGCTGTTTTTT; J: TRBJ2-2; V: TRBV5-4; D: TRBD2; size: NA; length: 17
CDR3: CASSSDKTYEQYF; DNA: TGTGCCAGCAGTAGTGATAAAACTTACGAGCAGTACTTC; J: TRBJ2-7; V: TRBV27; D: NA; size: once; length: 13
CDR3: CASSMTANYGYTF; DNA: TGTGCCAGTAGTATGACAGCTAACTATGGCTACACCTTC; J: TRBJ1-2; V: TRBV19; D: NA; size: few; length: 13
CDR3: CASSSTSGSGNEQFF; DNA: TGTGCCAGCAGCTCGACTAGCGGGAGTGGGAATGAGCAGTTCTTC; J: TRBJ2-1; V: TRBV7-3; D: TRBD2; size: NA; length: 15
CDR3: CASSSTSGRSGELFF; DNA: TGTGCCAGCAGTTCGACTAGCGGGCGGTCCGGGGAGCTGTTTTTT; J: TRBJ2-2; V: TRBV2; D: TRBD2; size: NA; length: 15
CDR3: CSASTDSGRQPQHF; DNA: TGCAGTGCTAGTACGGACTCAGGGAGGCAGCCCCAGCATTTT; J: TRBJ1-5; V: TRBV20-1; D: NA; size: once; length: 14
CDR3: CASSLTSGGGNEQFF; DNA: TGTGCCAGCAGCTTAACTAGCGGGGGGGGCAATGAGCAGTTCTTC; J: TRBJ2-1; V: TRBV5-4; D: TRBD2; size: NA; length: 15